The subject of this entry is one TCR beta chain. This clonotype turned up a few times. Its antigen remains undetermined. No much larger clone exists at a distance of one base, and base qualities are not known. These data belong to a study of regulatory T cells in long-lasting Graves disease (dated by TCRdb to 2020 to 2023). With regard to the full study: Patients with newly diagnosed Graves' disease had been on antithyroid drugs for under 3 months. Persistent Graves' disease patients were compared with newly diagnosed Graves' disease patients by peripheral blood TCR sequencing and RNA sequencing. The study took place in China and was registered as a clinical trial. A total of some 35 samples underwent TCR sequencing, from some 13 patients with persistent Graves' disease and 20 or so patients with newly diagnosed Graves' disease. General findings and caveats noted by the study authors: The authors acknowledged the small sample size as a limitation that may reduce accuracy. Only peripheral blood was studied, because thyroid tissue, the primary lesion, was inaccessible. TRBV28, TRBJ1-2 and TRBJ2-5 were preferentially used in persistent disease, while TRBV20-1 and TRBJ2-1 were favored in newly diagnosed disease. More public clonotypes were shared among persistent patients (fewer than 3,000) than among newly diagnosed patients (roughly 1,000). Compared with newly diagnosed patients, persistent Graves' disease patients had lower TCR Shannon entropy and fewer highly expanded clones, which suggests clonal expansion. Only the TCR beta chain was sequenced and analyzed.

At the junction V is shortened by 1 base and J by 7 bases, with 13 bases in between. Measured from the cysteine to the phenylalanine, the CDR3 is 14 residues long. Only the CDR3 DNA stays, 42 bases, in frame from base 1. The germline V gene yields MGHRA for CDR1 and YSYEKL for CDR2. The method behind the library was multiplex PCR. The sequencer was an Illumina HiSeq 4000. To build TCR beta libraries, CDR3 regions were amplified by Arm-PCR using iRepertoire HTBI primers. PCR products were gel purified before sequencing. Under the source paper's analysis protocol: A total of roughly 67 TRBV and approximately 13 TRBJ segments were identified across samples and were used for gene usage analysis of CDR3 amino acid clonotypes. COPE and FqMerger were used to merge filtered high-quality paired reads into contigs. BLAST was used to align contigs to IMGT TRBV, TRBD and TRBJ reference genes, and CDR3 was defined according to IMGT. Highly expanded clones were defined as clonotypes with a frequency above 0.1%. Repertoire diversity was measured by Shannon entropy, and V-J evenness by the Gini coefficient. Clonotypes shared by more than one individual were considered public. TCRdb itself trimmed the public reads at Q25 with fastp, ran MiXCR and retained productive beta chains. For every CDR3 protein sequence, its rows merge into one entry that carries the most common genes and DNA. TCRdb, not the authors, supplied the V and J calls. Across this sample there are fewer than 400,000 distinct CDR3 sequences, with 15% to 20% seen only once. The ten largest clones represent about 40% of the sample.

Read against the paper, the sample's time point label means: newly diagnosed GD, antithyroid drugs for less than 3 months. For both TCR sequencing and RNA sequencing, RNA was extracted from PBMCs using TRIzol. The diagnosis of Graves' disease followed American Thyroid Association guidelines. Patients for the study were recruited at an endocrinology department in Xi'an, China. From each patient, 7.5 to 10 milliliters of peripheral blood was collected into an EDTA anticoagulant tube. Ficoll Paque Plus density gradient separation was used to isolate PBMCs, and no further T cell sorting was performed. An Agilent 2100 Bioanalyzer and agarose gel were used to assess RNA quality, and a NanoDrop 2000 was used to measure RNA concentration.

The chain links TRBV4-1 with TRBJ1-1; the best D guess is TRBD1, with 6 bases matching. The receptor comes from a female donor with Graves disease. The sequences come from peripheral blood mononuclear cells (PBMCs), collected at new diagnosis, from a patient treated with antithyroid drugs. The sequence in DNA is TGCGCCAGCAGCCAAGTTCGGGGGGCAAATGAAGCTTTCTTT. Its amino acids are CASSQVRGANEAFF.